These 3 T cell receptor beta chains were sequenced from one sample in a study of blood T cells in healthy people across ages. Together with a sample-barcoded 5' primer, a J-beta primer mix was included in a second PCR lasting 7 to 11 cycles. TCRdb reprocessed the 5' RACE reads via MiXCR and lists one record per CDR3 protein. The table lists approximately 1,100,000 distinct CDR3 sequences, 35% to 55% of them singletons. Material for sequencing was blood. The receptors originated from a woman aged 55-70 years in good health.

The V call is TRBV7-3, the J call TRBJ1-2; D is possibly TRBD1 (5 bases). The CDR3 extends over 15 amino acids. V lost 4 bases and J lost 8, with 20 bases in between. Germline lookup yields CDR1 SGHTA and CDR2 FQGTGA. The CDR3 DNA sequence: TGTGCCAGCAGCTCCGGGGACTCACAGGTGGGGGGCTACACCTTC. It specifies CASSSGDSQVGGYTF.

This clonotype came up a few times. This rearrangement joins TRBV20-1 to TRBJ2-1; D possibly corresponds to TRBD2 (7 bases). In germline, CDR1 is DFQATT, CDR2 SNEGSKA (reference sequence). Between the trimmed V and J ends, which lost 0 bases and 2 bases, there was a span of 11 bases. This CDR3 region has 15 residues. As DNA, the CDR3 is TGCAGTGCTAGAGAAGGAGGGGGGGCCTACAATGAGCAGTTCTTC. Translating gives CSAREGGGAYNEQFF.

This clonotype has a handful of counts. This chain links TRBV20-1 with TRBJ1-6; a possible D gene is TRBD1 (6 bases). Germline lookup yields CDR1 DFQATT and CDR2 SNEGSKA (reference sequence). V was cut by 6 bases and J by 5 bases, with 14 bases left in between. The CDR3 totals 14 residues. CDR3 coding DNA: TGCAGTGCGAGGGGGGGCACTAATAATTCACCCCTCCACTTT. Encoded protein: CSARGGTNNSPLHF.